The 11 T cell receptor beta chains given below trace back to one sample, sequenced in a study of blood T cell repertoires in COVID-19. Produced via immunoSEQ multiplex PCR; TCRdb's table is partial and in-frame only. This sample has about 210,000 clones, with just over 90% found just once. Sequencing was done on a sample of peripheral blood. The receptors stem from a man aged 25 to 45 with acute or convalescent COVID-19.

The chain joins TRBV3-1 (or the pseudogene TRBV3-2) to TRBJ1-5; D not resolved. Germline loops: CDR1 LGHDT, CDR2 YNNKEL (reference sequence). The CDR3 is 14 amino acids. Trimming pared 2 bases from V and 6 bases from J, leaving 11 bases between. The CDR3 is CASSQSSSSQPQHF. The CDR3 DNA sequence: TGTGCCAGCAGCCAAAGTTCATCGAGTCAGCCCCAGCATTTT.

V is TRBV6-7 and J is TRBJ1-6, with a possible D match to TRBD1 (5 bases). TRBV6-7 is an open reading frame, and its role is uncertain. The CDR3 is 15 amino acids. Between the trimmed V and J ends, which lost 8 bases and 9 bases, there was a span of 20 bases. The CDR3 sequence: CASRWTQGNGSPLHF. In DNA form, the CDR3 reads TGTGCCAGCCGTTGGACGCAGGGAAATGGTTCACCCCTCCACTTT.

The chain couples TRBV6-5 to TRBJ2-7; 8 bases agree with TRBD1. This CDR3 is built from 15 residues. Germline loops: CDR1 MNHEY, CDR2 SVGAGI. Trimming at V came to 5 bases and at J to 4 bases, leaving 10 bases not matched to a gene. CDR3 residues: CASSPTGVYLYEQYF. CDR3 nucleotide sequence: TGTGCCAGCAGTCCGACAGGGGTCTACCTTTACGAGCAGTACTTC.

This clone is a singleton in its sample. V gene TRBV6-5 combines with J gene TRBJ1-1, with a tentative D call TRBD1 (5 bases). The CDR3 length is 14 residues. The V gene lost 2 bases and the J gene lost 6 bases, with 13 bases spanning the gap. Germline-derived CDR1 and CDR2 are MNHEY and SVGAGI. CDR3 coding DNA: TGTGCCAGCAGTTACAGGGGAACCGTACCTGAAGCTTTCTTT. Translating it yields CASSYRGTVPEAFF.

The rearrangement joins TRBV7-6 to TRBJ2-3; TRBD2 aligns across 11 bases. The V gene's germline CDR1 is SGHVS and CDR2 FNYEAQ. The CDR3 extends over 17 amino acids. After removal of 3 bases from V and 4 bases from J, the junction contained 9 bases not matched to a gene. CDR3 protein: CASSLLLAGGGADTQYF. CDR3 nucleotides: TGTGCCAGCAGCTTGCTATTAGCGGGAGGGGGTGCAGATACGCAGTATTTT.

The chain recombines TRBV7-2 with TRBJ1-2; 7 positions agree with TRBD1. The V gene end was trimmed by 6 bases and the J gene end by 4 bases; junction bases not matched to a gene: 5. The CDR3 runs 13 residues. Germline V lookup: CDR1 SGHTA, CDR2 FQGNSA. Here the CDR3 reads CASSLRGLYGYTF. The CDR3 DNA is TGTGCCAGCAGTTTAAGGGGGCTCTATGGCTACACCTTC.

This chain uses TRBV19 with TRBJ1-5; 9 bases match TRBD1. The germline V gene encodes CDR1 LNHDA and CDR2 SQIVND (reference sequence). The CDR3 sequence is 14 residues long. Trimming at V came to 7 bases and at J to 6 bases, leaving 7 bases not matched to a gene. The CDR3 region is CASTRDRVGQPQHF. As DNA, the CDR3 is TGTGCCAGTACCCGGGACAGGGTAGGTCAGCCCCAGCATTTT.

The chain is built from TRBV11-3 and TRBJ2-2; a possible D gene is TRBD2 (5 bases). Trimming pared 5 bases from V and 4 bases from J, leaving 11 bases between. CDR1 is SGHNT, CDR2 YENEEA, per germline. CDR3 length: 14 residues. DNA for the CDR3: TGTGCCAGCAGCCCTATGAGCGGCACCGGGGAGCTGTTTTTT. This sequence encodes CASSPMSGTGELFF.

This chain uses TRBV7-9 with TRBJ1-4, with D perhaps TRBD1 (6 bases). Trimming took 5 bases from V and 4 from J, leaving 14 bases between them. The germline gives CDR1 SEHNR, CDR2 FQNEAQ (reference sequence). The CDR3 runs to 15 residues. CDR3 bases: TGTGCCAGCAGCAGAAGACAGGCGTTTAATGAAAAACTGTTTTTT. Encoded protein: CASSRRQAFNEKLFF.

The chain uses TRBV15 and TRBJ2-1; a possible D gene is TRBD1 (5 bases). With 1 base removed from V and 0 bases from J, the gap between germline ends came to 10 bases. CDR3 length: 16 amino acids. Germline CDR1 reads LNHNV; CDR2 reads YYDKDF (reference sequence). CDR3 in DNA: TGTGCCACCAGCAGAGGGAAAGGGGCCTCCTACAATGAGCAGTTCTTC. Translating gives CATSRGKGASYNEQFF.

In DNA form, the CDR3 reads TGCGCCAGCAGCTTGGGAGAGAACTATGGCTACACCTTC. Translation: CASSLGENYGYTF. The chain employs TRBV5-1 and TRBJ1-2; D unresolved. Germline values: CDR1 SGHRS, CDR2 YFSETQ. Trimming cost V 0 bases and J 2 bases, with 5 bases left between them. The CDR3 extends over 13 amino acids.